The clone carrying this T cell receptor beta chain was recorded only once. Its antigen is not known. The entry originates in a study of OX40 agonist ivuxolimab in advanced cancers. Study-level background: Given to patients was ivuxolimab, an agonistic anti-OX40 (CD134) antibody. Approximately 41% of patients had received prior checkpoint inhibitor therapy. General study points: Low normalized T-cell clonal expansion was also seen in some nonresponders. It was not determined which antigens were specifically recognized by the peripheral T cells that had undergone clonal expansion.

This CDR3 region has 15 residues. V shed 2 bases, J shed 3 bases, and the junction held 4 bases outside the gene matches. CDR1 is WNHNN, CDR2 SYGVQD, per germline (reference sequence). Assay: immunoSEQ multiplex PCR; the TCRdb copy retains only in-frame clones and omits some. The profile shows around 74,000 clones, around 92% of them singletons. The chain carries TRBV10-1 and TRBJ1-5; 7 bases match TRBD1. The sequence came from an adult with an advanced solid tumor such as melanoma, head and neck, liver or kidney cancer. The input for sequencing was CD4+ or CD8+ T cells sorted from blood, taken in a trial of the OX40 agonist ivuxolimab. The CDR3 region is CASSEVGTDNQPQHF. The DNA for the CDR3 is TGCGCCAGCAGTGAGGTTGGGACAGACAATCAGCCCCAGCATTTT.